The source of this T cell receptor (beta chain) is a study of T cell repertoires in cytomegalovirus infection. Study results and limitations: Of the TCR beta families, the public ones yielded a cumulative frequency that identified carriers of CMV plus the relevant HLA.

Points on this clonotype: As yet, its antigen is unknown.

Each CDR3 protein is one row after TCRdb ran MiXCR on the reads. The sample has around 770,000 distinct CDR3 sequences; under 35% are singletons. The sequence was collected from a human donor in good health (CMV status not recorded). Some clones in this sample may be carry-over from other donors' samples. Sequencing was performed on cultured CD8+ T cells from PBMCs, taken from culture after CMV antigen stimulation.

The CDR3 reads CASSNEAYNSPLHF. The CDR3 DNA sequence: TGTGCCAGTAGTAACGAAGCTTATAATTCACCCCTCCACTTT. The chain links TRBV19 to TRBJ1-6; D is uncertain. V was shortened by 4 bases and J by 4 bases, with 8 bases between the two germline ends. This CDR3 has 14 residues. The germline V gene encodes CDR1 LNHDA and CDR2 SQIVND (reference sequence).